These 21 T cell receptor beta chains share one sample of origin, sequenced in a study of shared clonotypes between healthy human individuals. The data were produced by immunoSEQ multiplex PCR, yet TCRdb's version contains in-frame clones alone and is incomplete. The table shows about 2.1 million clones, with approximately 92% occurring only once. CD45RO-negative cells were positively selected for CCR7, leaving out terminally differentiated effector memory CD45RA+ cells. The sample consisted of naive CD8+ T cells from PBMCs. The origin of the receptors is a man younger than 30 in good health. Some clones in this sample may be carry-over from other donors' samples.

CDR3 loop: CASSQDPGTRMYNEQFF. CDR3 bases: TGCGCCAGCAGCCAAGATCCCGGGACTAGGATGTACAATGAGCAGTTCTTC. The chain recombines TRBV4-3 with TRBJ2-1; 8 positions agree with TRBD2. With 0 bases clipped from V and 4 bases from J, the junction kept 8 bases outside the gene matches. There are 17 residues in the CDR3. Germline lookup yields CDR1 LGHNA and CDR2 YSLEER.

This CDR3 is CASSLPGAQDYEQYF. CDR3 sequence (DNA): TGTGCCAGCAGTCTCCCGGGGGCACAAGACTACGAGCAGTACTTC. The chain combines TRBV27 with TRBJ2-7, with D perhaps TRBD1 or TRBD2 (6 bases each). The CDR3 is 15 residues long. Trimming took off 5 bases at V and 3 bases at J, with 17 bases between the two ends. CDR1 and CDR2 (germline): MNHEY, SMNVEV (reference sequence).

The chain employs TRBV27 and TRBJ1-2; TRBD1 aligns across 7 bases. This CDR3 comprises 13 residues. With V trimmed by 8 bases and J by 3 bases, 6 bases remained unmatched. The germline gives CDR1 MNHEY, CDR2 SMNVEV (reference sequence). DNA for the CDR3: TGTGCCAGCCAACCCACAGGGGACTATGGCTACACCTTC. This translates into CASQPTGDYGYTF.

The chain is built from TRBV28 and TRBJ2-7; weak D call: TRBD1 (5 bases). The V end lost 3 bases, the J end lost 9 bases, and 15 bases lay between the germline ends. Germline values: CDR1 MDHEN, CDR2 SYDVKM. This CDR3 is 13 amino acids long. The CDR3, as DNA: TGTGCCAGCAGTTTGGACACCCGCCCGGTGCAGTACTTC. The encoded protein is CASSLDTRPVQYF.

This clone was recorded only once. The rearrangement links TRBV7-6 to TRBJ2-2; a weak D match, TRBD2 (6 bases). The CDR3 runs 14 residues. V was clipped by 5 bases and J by 6 bases, with 13 bases between them. CDR1 SGHVS and CDR2 FNYEAQ come from the germline V gene. Here the CDR3 reads CASSLRGGPGELFF. The CDR3 DNA sequence: TGTGCCAGCAGCCTCAGAGGAGGGCCCGGGGAGCTGTTTTTT.

This rearrangement joins TRBV30 to TRBJ2-7, with D possibly TRBD1 on 5 matching bases. This CDR3 has 14 amino acids. Germline V lookup: CDR1 GTSNPN, CDR2 SVGIG (reference sequence). With 1 base removed from V and 2 bases from J, the gap between germline ends came to 12 bases. Here the CDR3 reads CAWSDWTRAYEQYF. CDR3 sequence (DNA): TGTGCCTGGAGTGACTGGACAAGAGCCTACGAGCAGTACTTC.

The J gene is TRBJ2-7, the V gene TRBV27; 8 nucleotides align to TRBD2. V lost 3 bases to trimming and J lost 3 bases; unmatched junction nucleotides: 10. The germline V gene encodes CDR1 MNHEY and CDR2 SMNVEV (reference sequence). The CDR3 covers 16 residues. CDR3: CASSLTGGSAFYEQYF. The CDR3 bases are TGTGCCAGCAGTTTGACGGGAGGGTCAGCCTTCTACGAGCAGTACTTC.

The J gene is TRBJ2-5, the V gene TRBV27; 9 bases map to TRBD2. The DNA end favors TRBJ2-7, so the J call may be wrong. The CDR3 is made up of 16 amino acids. Germline loops: CDR1 MNHEY, CDR2 SMNVEV (reference sequence). The CDR3 nucleotides read TGTGCCAGCAGTTCCGTGGGTAGCGGGAGTCGCTACGAGCAGTACTTC. Encoded protein: CASSSVGSGSRYEQYF.

This clone was counted a few times. The CDR3 protein is CASGDYEQYF. The CDR3 DNA is TGTGCCAGCGGGGACTACGAGCAGTACTTC. The rearrangement uses TRBV7-2 and TRBJ2-7; D uncertain. This CDR3 has 10 amino acids. Germline V lookup: CDR1 SGHTA, CDR2 FQGNSA. The V gene lost 8 bases and the J gene lost 3 bases, with 5 bases spanning the gap.

V and J are TRBV5-1 and TRBJ1-2; 8 bases are a match to TRBD1. The CDR3 covers 16 residues. V trimming: 2 bases; J trimming: 3 bases; junction bases outside the gene matches: 9. The germline gives CDR1 SGHRS, CDR2 YFSETQ. CDR3 amino acids: CASSFDRDRTHYGYTF. The CDR3, as DNA: TGCGCCAGCAGCTTCGACCGGGACAGGACCCACTATGGCTACACCTTC.

This clone came up once. The genes are TRBV25-1 and TRBJ2-7; no reliable D call. The CDR3 sequence is 12 residues long. Germline CDR1 reads MGHDK; CDR2 reads SYGVNS. V was clipped by 6 bases and J by 4 bases, with 10 bases between them. CDR3 DNA sequence: TGTGCCAGCAGAGACGACGGATACGAGCAGTACTTC. Translating it yields CASRDDGYEQYF.

Turning to this clone: Other DNA sequences from this sample encode an identical CDR3 as well. This chain uses TRBV9 with TRBJ2-3; TRBD2 agrees at 8 bases. CDR1 is SGDLS and CDR2 is YYNGEE in the germline V gene. This CDR3 has 16 amino acids. Losses at the gene ends were 0 bases for V and 2 bases for J; bases not matched to a gene: 5. The chain's CDR3 is CASSVGGGRLTDTQYF. As DNA, the CDR3 is TGTGCCAGCAGCGTAGGGGGCGGGAGGCTCACAGATACGCAGTATTTT.

The chain recombines TRBV7-9 with TRBJ2-1, with 8 nucleotides matching TRBD1. This CDR3 has 16 residues. Germline loops: CDR1 SEHNR, CDR2 FQNEAQ (reference sequence). V lost 5 bases, J lost 3 bases, and 9 bases stayed unmatched. This CDR3 is CASSPRTGRSYNEQFF. The CDR3 DNA sequence: TGTGCCAGCAGCCCACGGACAGGGAGAAGCTACAATGAGCAGTTCTTC.

The J gene is TRBJ2-1, the V gene TRBV5-1, with a possible D match to TRBD2 (5 bases). The V and J ends lost 0 bases and 9 bases respectively, with 13 bases between them. CDR1 is SGHRS, CDR2 YFSETQ, per germline. This CDR3 is 14 amino acids long. The CDR3 coding sequence is TGCGCCAGCAGCTTGGAAGGACTCCCTTTTGAGCAGTTCTTC. Amino acid sequence: CASSLEGLPFEQFF.

The chain has TRBV4-2 and TRBJ2-1, with a possible D match to TRBD1 (6 bases). Trimming shortened V by 5 bases and J by 1 base, and 12 bases separated the two germline ends. CDR1 is LGHNA and CDR2 is YNFKEQ in the germline V gene. The CDR3 is 15 amino acids. As DNA, the CDR3 is TGTGCCAGCAGCACGGACAGTCCTTCCTACAATGAGCAGTTCTTC. This translates into CASSTDSPSYNEQFF.

The rearrangement uses TRBV9 and TRBJ2-7; D gene ambiguous. V gave up 4 bases and J gave up 0 bases, with 11 bases separating them. This CDR3 is 14 amino acids long. Germline V CDR1 and CDR2: SGDLS, YYNGEE. CDR3 loop: CASSPGQRSYEQYF. For the CDR3, the DNA is TGTGCCAGCAGCCCCGGGCAGCGCTCCTACGAGCAGTACTTC.

The genes are TRBV19 and TRBJ1-5, with D hard to call. The germline V gene has CDR1 LNHDA and CDR2 SQIVND (reference sequence). There are 14 residues in the CDR3. With 7 bases removed from V and 7 bases from J, the gap between germline ends came to 17 bases. The chain's CDR3 is CASTVRGGGQPQHF. The CDR3 DNA reads as TGTGCCAGTACCGTCCGGGGAGGCGGACAGCCCCAGCATTTT.

The chain is built from TRBV7-9 and TRBJ2-3, with a tentative D call TRBD2 (6 bases). Trimming cost V 5 bases and J 6 bases, with 18 bases left between them. The germline V gene encodes CDR1 SEHNR and CDR2 FQNEAQ (reference sequence). The CDR3 spans 15 residues. The CDR3 coding sequence is TGTGCCAGCAGCCCCTGGTCAGGAGGGCTGGATACGCAGTATTTT. Its translation is CASSPWSGGLDTQYF.

V usage is TRBV27 and J usage is TRBJ2-3; 7 nucleotides align to TRBD2. CDR1 is MNHEY, CDR2 SMNVEV, per germline (reference sequence). CDR3 length: 13 amino acids. J gave up 2 bases and V 7 bases, and 3 bases lay outside the gene matches. The CDR3 DNA sequence: TGTGCCAGCACTAGCGGATCCACAGATACGCAGTATTTT. Protein: CASTSGSTDTQYF.

The rearrangement links TRBV13 to TRBJ1-4, with D unclear. V was pared by 6 bases and J by 4 bases, with 6 bases between. The germline V gene has CDR1 PRHDT and CDR2 FYEKMQ (reference sequence). The CDR3 contains 12 residues. CDR3 residues: CASRGFNEKLFF. The DNA of the CDR3 is TGTGCCAGCAGAGGGTTTAATGAAAAACTGTTTTTT.

The chain couples TRBV7-9 to TRBJ1-2; D is unresolved. CDR1 is SEHNR and CDR2 is FQNEAQ in the germline V gene (reference sequence). V gave up 3 bases and J gave up 4 bases, with 12 bases separating them. The CDR3 has 14 amino acids. The CDR3 here is CASSLTGSIYGYTF. For the CDR3, the DNA is TGTGCCAGCAGCTTGACCGGATCCATCTATGGCTACACCTTC.